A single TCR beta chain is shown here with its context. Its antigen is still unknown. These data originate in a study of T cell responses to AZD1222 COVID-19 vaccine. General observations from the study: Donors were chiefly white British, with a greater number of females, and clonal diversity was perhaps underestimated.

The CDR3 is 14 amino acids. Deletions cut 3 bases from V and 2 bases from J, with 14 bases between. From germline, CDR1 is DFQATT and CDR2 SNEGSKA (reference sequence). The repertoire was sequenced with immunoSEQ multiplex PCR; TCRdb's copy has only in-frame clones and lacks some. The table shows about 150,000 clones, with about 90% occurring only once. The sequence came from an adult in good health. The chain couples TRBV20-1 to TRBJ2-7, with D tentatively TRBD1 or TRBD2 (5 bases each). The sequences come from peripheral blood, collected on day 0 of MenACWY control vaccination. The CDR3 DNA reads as TGCAGTGCTAGTTCGGGGTTAGGGGCCTACGAGCAGTACTTC. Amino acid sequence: CSASSGLGAYEQYF.